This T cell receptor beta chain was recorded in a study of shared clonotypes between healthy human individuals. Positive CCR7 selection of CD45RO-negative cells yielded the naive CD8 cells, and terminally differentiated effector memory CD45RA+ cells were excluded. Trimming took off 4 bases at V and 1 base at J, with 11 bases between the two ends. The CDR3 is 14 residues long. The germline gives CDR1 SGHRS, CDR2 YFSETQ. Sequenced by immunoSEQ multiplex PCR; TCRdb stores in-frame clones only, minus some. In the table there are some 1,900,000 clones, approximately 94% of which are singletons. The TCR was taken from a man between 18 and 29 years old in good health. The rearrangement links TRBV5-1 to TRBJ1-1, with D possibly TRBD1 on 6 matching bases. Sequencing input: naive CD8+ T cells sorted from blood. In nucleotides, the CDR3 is TGCGCCAGCAGCGCAGGGGTAGGGAACACTGAAGCTTTCTTT. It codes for CASSAGVGNTEAFF.